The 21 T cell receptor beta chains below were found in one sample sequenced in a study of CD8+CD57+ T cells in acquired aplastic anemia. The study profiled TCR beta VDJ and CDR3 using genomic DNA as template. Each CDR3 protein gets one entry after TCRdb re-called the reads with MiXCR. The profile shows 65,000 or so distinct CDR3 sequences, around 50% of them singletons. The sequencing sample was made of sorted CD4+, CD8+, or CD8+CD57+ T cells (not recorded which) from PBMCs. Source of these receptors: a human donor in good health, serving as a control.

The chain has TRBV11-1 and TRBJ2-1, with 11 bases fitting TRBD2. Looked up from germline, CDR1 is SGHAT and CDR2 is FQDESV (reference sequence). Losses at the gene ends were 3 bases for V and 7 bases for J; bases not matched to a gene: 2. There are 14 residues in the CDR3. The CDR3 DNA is TGTGCCAGCAGCTTTAGCGGGAGGGGTAATGAGCAGTTCTTC. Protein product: CASSFSGRGNEQFF.

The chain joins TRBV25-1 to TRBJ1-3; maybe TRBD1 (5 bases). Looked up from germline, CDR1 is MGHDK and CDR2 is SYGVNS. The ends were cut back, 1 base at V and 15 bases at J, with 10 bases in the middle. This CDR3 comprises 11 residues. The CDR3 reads CASSEWGERYF. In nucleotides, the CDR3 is TGTGCCAGCAGTGAATGGGGGGAACGATATTTT.

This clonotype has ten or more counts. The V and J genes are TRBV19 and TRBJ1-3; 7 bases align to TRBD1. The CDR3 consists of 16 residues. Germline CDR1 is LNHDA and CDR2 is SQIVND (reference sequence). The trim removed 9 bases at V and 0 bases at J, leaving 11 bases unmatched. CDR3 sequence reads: CASSPTGALSGNTIYF. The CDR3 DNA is TGTGCCAGCTCCCCCACAGGGGCCCTCTCTGGAAACACCATATATTTT.

CDR3 DNA: TGTGCCATCAGGGGGACAGGGACTGAAGCTTTCTTT. Its protein is CAIRGTGTEAFF. This sequence joins TRBV10-3 and TRBJ1-1, with 9 positions matching TRBD1. This CDR3 is built from 12 residues. J gave up 5 bases and V 6 bases, and 1 base lay outside the gene matches. Germline-derived CDR1 and CDR2 are ENHRY and SYGVKD.

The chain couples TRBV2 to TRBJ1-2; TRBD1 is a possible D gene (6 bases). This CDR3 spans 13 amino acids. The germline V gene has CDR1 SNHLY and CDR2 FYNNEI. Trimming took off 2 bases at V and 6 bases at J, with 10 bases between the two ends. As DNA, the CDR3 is TGTGCCAGCAGTGAATCAGGGGACGATGGCTACACCTTC. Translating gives CASSESGDDGYTF. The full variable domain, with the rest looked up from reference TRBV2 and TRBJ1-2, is EPEVTQTPSHQVTQMGQEVILRCVPISNHLYFYWYRQILGQKVEFLVSFYNNEISEKSEIFDDQFSVERPDGSNFTLKIRSTKLEDSAMYFCASSESGDDGYTFGSGTRLTVV.

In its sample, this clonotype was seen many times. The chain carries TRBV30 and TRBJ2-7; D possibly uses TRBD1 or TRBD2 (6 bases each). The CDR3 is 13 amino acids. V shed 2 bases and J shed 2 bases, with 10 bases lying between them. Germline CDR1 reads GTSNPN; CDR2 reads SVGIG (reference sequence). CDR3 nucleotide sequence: TGTGCCTGGAGTAGGGGGGAAGCCTACGAGCAGTACTTC. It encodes CAWSRGEAYEQYF.

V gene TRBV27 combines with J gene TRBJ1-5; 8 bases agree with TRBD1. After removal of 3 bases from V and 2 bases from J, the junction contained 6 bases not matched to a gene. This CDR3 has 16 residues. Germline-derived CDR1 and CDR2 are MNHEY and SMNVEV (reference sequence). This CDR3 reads CASSFGPGGGNQPQHF. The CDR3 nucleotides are TGTGCCAGCAGTTTCGGCCCAGGGGGCGGCAATCAGCCCCAGCATTTT.

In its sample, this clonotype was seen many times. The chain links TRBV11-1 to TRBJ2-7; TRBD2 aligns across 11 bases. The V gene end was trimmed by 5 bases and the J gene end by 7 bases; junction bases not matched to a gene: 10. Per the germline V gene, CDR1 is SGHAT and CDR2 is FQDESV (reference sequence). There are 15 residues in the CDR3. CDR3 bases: TGTGCCAGCAGCCATTTAGCGGGAGGGCCGAAAGAGCAGTACTTC. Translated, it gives CASSHLAGGPKEQYF.

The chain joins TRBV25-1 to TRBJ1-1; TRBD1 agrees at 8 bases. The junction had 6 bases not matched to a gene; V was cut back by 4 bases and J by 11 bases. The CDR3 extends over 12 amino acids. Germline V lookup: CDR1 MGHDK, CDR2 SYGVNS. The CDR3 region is CASSGTGFGAFF. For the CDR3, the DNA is TGTGCCAGCAGTGGGACAGGGTTTGGTGCTTTCTTT.

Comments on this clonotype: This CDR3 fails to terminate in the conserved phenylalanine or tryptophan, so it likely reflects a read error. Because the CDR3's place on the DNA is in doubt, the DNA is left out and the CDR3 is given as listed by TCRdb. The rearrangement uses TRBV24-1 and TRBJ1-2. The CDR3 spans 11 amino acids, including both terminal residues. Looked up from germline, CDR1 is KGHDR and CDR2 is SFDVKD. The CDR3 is CATSDSSKAGV.

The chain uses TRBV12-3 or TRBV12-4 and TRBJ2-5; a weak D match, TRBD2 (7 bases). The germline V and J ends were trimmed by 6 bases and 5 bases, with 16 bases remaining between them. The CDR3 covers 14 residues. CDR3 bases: TGTGCCAGCAGCCCAAGGGGGAGGGTTGAGACCCAGTACTTC. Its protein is CASSPRGRVETQYF.

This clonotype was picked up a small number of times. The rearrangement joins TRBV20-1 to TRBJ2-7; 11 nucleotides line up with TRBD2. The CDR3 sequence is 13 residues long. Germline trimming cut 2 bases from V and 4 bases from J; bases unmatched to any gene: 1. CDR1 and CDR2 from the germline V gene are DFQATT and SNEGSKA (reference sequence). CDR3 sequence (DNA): TGCAGTGCTAGAACTAGCGGGAGATACGAGCAGTACTTC. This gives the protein CSARTSGRYEQYF.

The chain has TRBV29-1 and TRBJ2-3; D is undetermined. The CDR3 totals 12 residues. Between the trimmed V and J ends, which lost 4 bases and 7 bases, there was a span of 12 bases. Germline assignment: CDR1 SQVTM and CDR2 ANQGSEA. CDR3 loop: CSVVGSENTQYF. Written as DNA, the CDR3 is TGCAGCGTTGTAGGATCCGAGAATACGCAGTATTTT.

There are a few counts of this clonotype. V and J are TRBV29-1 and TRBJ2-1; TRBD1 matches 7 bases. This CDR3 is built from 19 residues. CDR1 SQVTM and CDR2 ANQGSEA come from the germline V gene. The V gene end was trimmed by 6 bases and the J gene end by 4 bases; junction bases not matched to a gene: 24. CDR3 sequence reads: CSVTTGTALPNPSYNEQFF. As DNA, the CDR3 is TGCAGCGTAACGACCGGGACAGCTCTCCCCAACCCTTCTTACAATGAGCAGTTCTTC.

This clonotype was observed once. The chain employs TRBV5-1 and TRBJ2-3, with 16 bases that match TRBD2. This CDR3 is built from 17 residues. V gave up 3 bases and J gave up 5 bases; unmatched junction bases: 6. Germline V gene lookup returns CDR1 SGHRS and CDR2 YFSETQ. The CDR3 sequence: CASSWPGLAGGEDTQYF. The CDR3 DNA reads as TGCGCCAGCAGCTGGCCGGGACTAGCGGGAGGGGAAGATACGCAGTATTTT. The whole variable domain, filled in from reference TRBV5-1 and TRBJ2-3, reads KAGVTQTPRYLIKTRGQQVTLSCSPISGHRSVSWYQQTPGQGLQFLFEYFSETQRNKGNFPGRFSGRQFSNSRSEMNVSTLELGDSALYLCASSWPGLAGGEDTQYFGPGTRLTVL.

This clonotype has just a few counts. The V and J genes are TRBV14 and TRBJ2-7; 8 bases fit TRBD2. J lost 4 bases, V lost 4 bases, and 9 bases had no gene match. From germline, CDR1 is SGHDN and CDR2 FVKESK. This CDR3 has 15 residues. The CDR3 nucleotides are TGTGCCAGCAGCCCCCCTGGCGGGAGGACTTACGAGCAGTACTTC. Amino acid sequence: CASSPPGGRTYEQYF.

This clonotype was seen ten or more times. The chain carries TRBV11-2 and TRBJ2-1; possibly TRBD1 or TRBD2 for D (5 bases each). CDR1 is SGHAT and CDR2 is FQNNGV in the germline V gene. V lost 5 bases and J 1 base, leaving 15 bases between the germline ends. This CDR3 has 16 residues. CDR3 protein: CASSHAGSGSYNEQFF. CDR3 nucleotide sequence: TGTGCCAGCAGCCACGCAGGGTCGGGGTCCTACAATGAGCAGTTCTTC.

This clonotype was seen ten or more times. CDR3 sequence: CSARRRLAGGSTDTQYF. The CDR3 DNA sequence: TGCAGTGCTAGGAGACGACTAGCGGGAGGAAGCACAGATACGCAGTATTTT. The chain is built from TRBV20-1 and TRBJ2-3; 13 bases line up with TRBD2. From germline, CDR1 is DFQATT and CDR2 SNEGSKA (reference sequence). Germline trimming cut 3 bases from V and 0 bases from J; bases unmatched to any gene: 6. The length of the CDR3 is 17 residues.

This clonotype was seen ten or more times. In nucleotides, the CDR3 is TGCGCCAGCAGAAGTACCGGGACTAGCGGGAGTTACGAGCAGTACTTC. It specifies CASRSTGTSGSYEQYF. This chain connects TRBV5-1 to TRBJ2-7, with 14 bases aligning to TRBD2. The CDR3 contains 16 residues. Germline V gene sequence: CDR1 SGHRS, CDR2 YFSETQ. V gave up 5 bases and J gave up 4 bases; unmatched junction bases: 8.

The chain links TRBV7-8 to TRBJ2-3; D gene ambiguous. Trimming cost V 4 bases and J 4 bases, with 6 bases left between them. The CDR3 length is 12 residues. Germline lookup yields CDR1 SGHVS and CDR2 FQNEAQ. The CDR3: CASSSSPDTQYF. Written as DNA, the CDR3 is TGTGCCAGCAGCTCGTCCCCAGATACGCAGTATTTT.

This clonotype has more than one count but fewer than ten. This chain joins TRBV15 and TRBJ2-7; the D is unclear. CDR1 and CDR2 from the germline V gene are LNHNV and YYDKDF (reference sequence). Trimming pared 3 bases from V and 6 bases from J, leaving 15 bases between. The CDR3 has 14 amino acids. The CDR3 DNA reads TGTGCCACCAGCAGTGACCTCAGTGGTTTCGAGCAGTACTTC. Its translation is CATSSDLSGFEQYF.